Each of the 32 T cell receptor beta chains below was sequenced from the same sample in a study of cytomegalovirus exposure and HLA in healthy donors. A multiplex PCR was run with 60 Vbeta primers and 13 Jbeta primers. The method was immunoSEQ multiplex PCR; TCRdb's version includes in-frame clones alone and lacks a portion of them. The sample contains 60,000 to 70,000 clones, roughly 80% of which appear only once. The sequencing input was PBMCs. These receptors all come from a woman aged 30 to 39 in good health and CMV-seronegative.

V is TRBV28 and J is TRBJ1-5; 8 bases are a match to TRBD1. With V trimmed by 5 bases and J by 6 bases, 3 bases remained unmatched. Germline V gene data show CDR1 as MDHEN and CDR2 as SYDVKM. This CDR3 is 13 amino acids long. CDR3: CASSQTGVQPQHF. In DNA form, the CDR3 reads TGTGCCAGCAGTCAGACAGGGGTTCAGCCCCAGCATTTT.

The genes are TRBV5-6 and TRBJ2-2; TRBD2 is a possible D gene (6 bases). The CDR3 runs 16 residues. Germline V gives CDR1 SGHDT, CDR2 YYEEEE. The ends were cut back, 3 bases at V and 7 bases at J, with 19 bases in the middle. The CDR3 protein is CASSWGGPGDGGELFF. DNA of the CDR3: TGTGCCAGCAGCTGGGGAGGCCCCGGGGACGGCGGGGAGCTGTTTTTT.

This clone was recorded a few times. This chain connects TRBV19 to TRBJ1-5; a weak D match, TRBD1 (5 bases). V gave up 4 bases and J gave up 6 bases, with 10 bases separating them. This CDR3 has 13 residues. CDR1 LNHDA and CDR2 SQIVND come from the germline V gene (reference sequence). CDR3: CASSTSTVQPQHF. CDR3 sequence (DNA): TGTGCCAGTAGTACCTCGACAGTTCAGCCCCAGCATTTT.

The gene calls are TRBV5-6 and TRBJ1-3; TRBD1 is a possible D gene (5 bases). The CDR3 totals 16 residues. Trimming cost V 3 bases and J 0 bases, with 13 bases left between them. The germline V gene encodes CDR1 SGHDT and CDR2 YYEEEE. This CDR3 reads CASSSPEGYSGNTIYF. CDR3 DNA: TGTGCCAGCAGCTCCCCGGAGGGGTACTCTGGAAACACCATATATTTT. Full variable domain (missing parts from reference TRBV5-6 and TRBJ1-3): DAGVTQSPTHLIKTRGQQVTLRCSPKSGHDTVSWYQQALGQGPQFIFQYYEEEERQRGNFPDRFSGHQFPNYSSELNVNALLLGDSALYLCASSSPEGYSGNTIYFGEGSWLTVV.

The CDR3 region is CASAGRRFYGYTF. In DNA form, the CDR3 reads TGTGCCAGCGCGGGACGGCGTTTCTATGGCTACACCTTC. The chain links TRBV6-5 to TRBJ1-2; possible D gene TRBD1, 5 bases. Germline CDR1 reads MNHEY; CDR2 reads SVGAGI. V was trimmed by 8 bases and J by 4 bases, leaving 14 bases between them. CDR3 length: 13 residues.

V usage is TRBV13 and J usage is TRBJ2-5; D ambiguous. The better agreement between TRBJ2-7 and the DNA end casts doubt on the J call. Germline lookup yields CDR1 PRHDT and CDR2 FYEKMQ (reference sequence). The CDR3 loop spans 13 amino acids. CDR3 region: CASSFGQAGEQYF. CDR3 sequence (DNA): TGTGCCAGCAGCTTTGGGCAGGCTGGCGAGCAGTACTTC.

This clone occurred once. The chain joins TRBV4-1 to TRBJ1-2; D is possibly TRBD1 (5 bases). The V gene's germline CDR1 is MGHRA and CDR2 YSYEKL. V was pared by 4 bases and J by 1 base, with 13 bases between. This CDR3 is built from 15 residues. Written as DNA, the CDR3 is TGCGCCAGCAGCCCCGGACAAAACAGTAACTATGGCTACACCTTC. Protein: CASSPGQNSNYGYTF.

V is TRBV5-1 and J is TRBJ2-5; D is undetermined. The end of the DNA aligns better with TRBJ2-7, so the J call may be wrong. The CDR3 runs 13 residues. Germline V gene data show CDR1 as SGHRS and CDR2 as YFSETQ. CDR3 sequence (DNA): TGCGCCAGCAGCTTCACACGGAACTACGAGCAGTACTTC. Protein: CASSFTRNYEQYF.

This rearrangement joins TRBV5-6 to TRBJ2-7; 9 bases are a match to TRBD1. The V segment lost 3 bases and the J segment 6 bases; nucleotides outside the gene matches: 16. The CDR3 consists of 17 residues. Germline CDR1 and CDR2: SGHDT and YYEEEE. Here the CDR3 reads CASSYPTTGGSGGEQYF. CDR3 nucleotides: TGTGCCAGCAGCTACCCAACGACAGGGGGTTCTGGGGGCGAGCAGTACTTC.

The chain employs TRBV7-8 and TRBJ2-7, with a possible D match to TRBD2 (6 bases). The CDR3 totals 15 residues. V was shortened by 4 bases and J by 4 bases, with 17 bases between the two germline ends. CDR1 is SGHVS and CDR2 is FQNEAQ in the germline V gene. The CDR3 nucleotides read TGTGCCAGCAGCTCCGTTCGGGGGAACGGGTACGAGCAGTACTTC. It specifies CASSSVRGNGYEQYF.

Notes on this clone: Other nucleotide sequences in the sample specify the same CDR3. The J gene is TRBJ1-1, the V gene TRBV19; a weak D match, TRBD1 (6 bases). Trimming left V 3 bases short and J 4 bases short, with 12 bases between. Germline CDR1 is LNHDA and CDR2 is SQIVND (reference sequence). The CDR3 loop spans 14 amino acids. The CDR3 reads CASSIPGVSTEAFF. Written as DNA, the CDR3 is TGTGCCAGTAGTATCCCAGGGGTGAGCACTGAAGCTTTCTTT.

This sequence joins TRBV4-1 and TRBJ2-3, with D tentatively TRBD1 (5 bases). The V and J ends lost 1 base and 1 base respectively, with 15 bases between them. The germline V gene encodes CDR1 MGHRA and CDR2 YSYEKL. The length of the CDR3 is 17 residues. CDR3 loop: CASSQGQGSRGTDTQYF. CDR3 nucleotides: TGCGCCAGCAGCCAAGGGCAGGGCAGCCGGGGCACAGATACGCAGTATTTT.

This clone showed up just once. The chain is built from TRBV6-6 and TRBJ1-4; TRBD1 aligns across 8 bases. CDR3 length equals 14 residues. Germline CDR1 MNHNY, CDR2 SVGAGI (reference sequence). Trimming took 6 bases from V and 5 from J; bases not matched to a gene: 5. As DNA, the CDR3 is TGTGCCAGCAGCCTTCGACAGGGGAATGAAAAACTGTTTTTT. It specifies CASSLRQGNEKLFF.

The CDR3 reads CASSVGGSGGAGETQYF. In DNA, the CDR3 is TGTGCCAGCAGCGTAGGGGGTAGCGGGGGGGCCGGTGAGACCCAGTACTTC. This chain connects TRBV9 to TRBJ2-5, with 11 bases aligning to TRBD2. The V segment lost 0 bases and the J segment 5 bases; nucleotides outside the gene matches: 9. In germline, CDR1 is SGDLS, CDR2 YYNGEE. The CDR3 runs to 17 residues.

The chain links TRBV27 to TRBJ2-5; 9 bases map to TRBD1. Germline CDR1 MNHEY, CDR2 SMNVEV (reference sequence). Unmatched junction bases numbered 13, after V lost 6 bases and J lost 5 bases. There are 16 residues in the CDR3. The CDR3 reads CASRKLPGQGSETQYF. DNA for the CDR3: TGTGCCAGCAGGAAACTACCGGGACAGGGTTCGGAGACCCAGTACTTC.

The rearrangement uses TRBV2 and TRBJ1-5, with D tentatively TRBD1 (6 bases). Trimming stripped 4 bases from V and 7 bases from J, with 17 bases between. The CDR3 sequence is 15 residues long. CDR1 is SNHLY and CDR2 is FYNNEI in the germline V gene. DNA of the CDR3: TGTGCCAGCAGTGGGACAGATAAGGTTGGCCAGCCCCAGCATTTT. Its protein product is CASSGTDKVGQPQHF.

This clone occurred a few times. The genes are TRBV27 and TRBJ1-2; 7 bases are shared with TRBD1. After removal of 6 bases from V and 8 bases from J, the junction contained 24 bases not matched to a gene. This CDR3 is 18 amino acids long. Per the germline V gene, CDR1 is MNHEY and CDR2 is SMNVEV (reference sequence). The CDR3, as DNA: TGTGCCAGCAGCCTCAACCCCTTTTTGGTAGGGGGCGCCGGGGGCTACACCTTC. This encodes CASSLNPFLVGGAGGYTF.

The chain carries TRBV4-3 and TRBJ1-2, with D possibly TRBD1 on 5 matching bases. Germline V lookup: CDR1 LGHNA, CDR2 YSLEER. V gave up 4 bases and J gave up 0 bases, with 21 bases separating them. The CDR3 consists of 18 residues. CDR3 sequence reads: CASSPDWGGADANYGYTF. CDR3 DNA sequence: TGCGCCAGCAGCCCCGACTGGGGGGGAGCCGATGCTAACTATGGCTACACCTTC.

The chain recombines TRBV7-2 with TRBJ1-2, with a tentative D call TRBD1 (5 bases). Germline-derived CDR1 and CDR2 are SGHTA and FQGNSA. V was shortened by 1 base and J by 3 bases, with 18 bases between the two germline ends. The length of the CDR3 is 17 residues. The CDR3 loop reads CASSLVGGVGSHYGYTF. In DNA form, the CDR3 reads TGTGCCAGCAGCTTAGTGGGAGGGGTGGGGTCCCACTATGGCTACACCTTC.

This clone was seen once. The chain has TRBV5-5 and TRBJ1-2, with D possibly matching TRBD1 (5 bases). The CDR3 has 15 amino acids. Per germline, CDR1 SGHKS and CDR2 YYEKEE (reference sequence). V lost 0 bases and J 4 bases, leaving 13 bases between the germline ends. The CDR3 sequence: CASSLEDNPFYGYTF. The CDR3 DNA reads as TGTGCCAGCAGCTTGGAGGACAACCCCTTCTATGGCTACACCTTC.

The chain employs TRBV21-1 and TRBJ2-7; the table names TRBD1, a call not compared with the DNA. TRBV21-1 is a known pseudogene. The CDR3 consists of 17 residues. CDR3 sequence: CASSKGVARDRTYEQYF. Here the CDR3 DNA reads TGTGCCAGCAGCAAAGGGGTTGCTCGGGACAGGACCTACGAGCAGTACTTC.

The chain joins TRBV5-6 to TRBJ1-1; D might be TRBD1 (6 bases). Germline V gene lookup returns CDR1 SGHDT and CDR2 YYEEEE. V lost 6 bases and J 3 bases, leaving 18 bases between the germline ends. The CDR3 totals 15 residues. The CDR3 bases are TGTGCCAGCACCCTAATGCAGGGGACCTACACTGAAGCTTTCTTT. As protein: CASTLMQGTYTEAFF.

The chain combines TRBV7-2 with TRBJ2-2, with D tentatively TRBD1 (6 bases). The CDR3 runs to 15 residues. Trimming cost V 6 bases and J 2 bases, with 13 bases left between them. Looked up from germline, CDR1 is SGHTA and CDR2 is FQGNSA. In nucleotides, the CDR3 is TGTGCCAGCAGGGAGCAGGGGATCAACACCGGGGAGCTGTTTTTT. Residues: CASREQGINTGELFF.

The chain is built from TRBV19 and TRBJ2-6; 12 nucleotides line up with TRBD1. The CDR3 consists of 18 residues. Germline values: CDR1 LNHDA, CDR2 SQIVND (reference sequence). V shed 3 bases, J shed 2 bases, and the junction held 5 bases outside the gene matches. CDR3 in amino acids: CASSMGGTGGAGANVLTF. The CDR3 bases are TGTGCCAGTAGTATGGGAGGGACAGGGGGCGCTGGGGCCAACGTCCTGACTTTC.

This chain joins TRBV7-9 and TRBJ1-1, with TRBD1 identical over 12 bases. This CDR3 region has 15 residues. CDR1 is SEHNR and CDR2 is FQNEAQ in the germline V gene (reference sequence). The V gene end was trimmed by 1 base and the J gene end by 7 bases; junction bases not matched to a gene: 4. CDR3 coding DNA: TGTGCCAGCAGCTTAGGGGGACAGGGGGCAGATGAAGCTTTCTTT. This translates into CASSLGGQGADEAFF.

CDR3 amino acids: CASSLVTSVYTGELFF. CDR3 coding DNA: TGTGCCAGCAGCTTGGTTACTAGCGTCTACACCGGGGAGCTGTTTTTT. This rearrangement joins TRBV5-4 to TRBJ2-2, with 7 positions matching TRBD2. With 0 bases clipped from V and 3 bases from J, the junction kept 5 bases outside the gene matches. The CDR3 is 16 amino acids. In germline, CDR1 is SGHNT, CDR2 YYREEE (reference sequence).

This chain connects TRBV4-3 to TRBJ1-3, with D possibly matching TRBD1 (6 bases). The CDR3 is made up of 14 amino acids. Trimming shortened V by 7 bases and J by 6 bases, and 16 bases separated the two germline ends. The germline V gene has CDR1 LGHNA and CDR2 YSLEER. The CDR3 DNA is TGCGCCAGCACCCCTGAGAGGGGGTTAAACACCATATATTTT. This sequence encodes CASTPERGLNTIYF.

V is TRBV11-2 and J is TRBJ2-7; 9 nucleotides match TRBD1. This CDR3 has 16 amino acids. The junction had 5 bases not matched to a gene; V was cut back by 0 bases and J by 2 bases. Germline V CDR1 and CDR2: SGHAT, FQNNGV. This CDR3 is CASSLDPRTGAYEQYF. The CDR3 bases are TGTGCCAGCAGCTTAGATCCCCGGACAGGGGCCTACGAGCAGTACTTC.

The V gene is TRBV7-9, the J gene TRBJ1-1; 8 bases map to TRBD1. Looked up from germline, CDR1 is SEHNR and CDR2 is FQNEAQ (reference sequence). The length of the CDR3 is 16 residues. With 5 bases clipped from V and 1 base from J, the junction kept 9 bases outside the gene matches. This CDR3 reads CASSPDRGGENTEAFF. The CDR3 region has the DNA TGTGCCAGCAGCCCCGACAGGGGAGGGGAGAACACTGAAGCTTTCTTT.

Written as DNA, the CDR3 is TGTGCCATCAGCCCCCGACAGGAAAACTATGGCTACACCTTC. Translation gives CAISPRQENYGYTF. This chain uses TRBV10-3 with TRBJ1-2; weak D call: TRBD1 (6 bases). CDR1 is ENHRY and CDR2 is SYGVKD in the germline V gene. The germline V and J ends were trimmed by 6 bases and 2 bases, with 13 bases remaining between them. The CDR3 totals 14 residues.

The rearrangement uses TRBV10-1 and TRBJ2-2; 7 nucleotides match TRBD1. Germline assignment: CDR1 WNHNN and CDR2 SYGVQD (reference sequence). There are 13 residues in the CDR3. Trimming cost V 6 bases and J 4 bases; bases outside gene matches: 2. CDR3 DNA: TGCGCCAGCAGATACAGGGGCACCGGGGAGCTGTTTTTT. Its translation is CASRYRGTGELFF.

A single count supports this clone. The chain combines TRBV7-9 with TRBJ2-3; 13 positions agree with TRBD2. This CDR3 spans 19 amino acids. The ends lost 2 bases at V and 4 bases at J; junction bases unmatched: 12. In germline, CDR1 is SEHNR, CDR2 FQNEAQ (reference sequence). CDR3 residues: CASSLKATGTSGVPDTQYF. Written as DNA, the CDR3 is TGTGCCAGCAGCTTAAAAGCGACCGGGACTAGCGGGGTCCCAGATACGCAGTATTTT.